The TCR beta chain under discussion was sequenced for a study of blood T cell repertoires in COVID-19 (dated by TCRdb to about 2020). Notes on the research overall: Collaborator samples came from the United States, Italy and Spain and covered acute and convalescent phases of COVID-19. The prospective study material was composed of cDNA or gDNA derived from T cells, B-cell-depleted T cells, or PBMCs. The dataset comprised deeply sampled blood TCRbeta repertoires from subjects exposed to, actively infected with, or recovered from COVID-19. The repertoires were released in a freely available public database meant as a resource for research on the immune response to SARS-CoV-2. The samples were drawn from the first 160 participants of the ongoing ImmuneRACE study and from some 1,300 subjects provided by 6 global collaborators. Sample metadata almost always included a de-identified subject ID, COVID-19 status, age in years and sex. Where available, HLA class I and class II types were obtained from metadata supplied by the sample provider rather than from assay-based typing.

Whole blood was collected in K2EDTA tubes by collaborating institutions according to the institutions' own protocols. For TCRbeta analysis, collaborators shipped samples in one of three forms: frozen whole blood, isolated PBMCs, or DNA extracted from either of those sample types. For this clone: Its antigen is unknown. Per-base qualities were not stored, and no clone one base away is much larger.

Overall results and qualifications from the work: Clinical and demographic metadata were provided uncurated, with the amount varying by source and participant.

The immunoSEQ Assay, a bias-controlled multiplex PCR, was used to amplify TCRbeta CDR3 regions from genomic DNA. Regarding the original processing steps: Within the assay, amplification of reference gene primers was used to estimate how many nucleated cells each sample contained. To quantify the absolute abundance of each unique TCRbeta CDR3 rearrangement, sequence reads were collapsed and filtered. Productive Simpson clonality was computed per sample as the square root of Simpson's diversity index over productive rearrangements. The table was pulled from immuneACCESS by TCRdb, which kept in-frame rearrangements only. Such tables lose some clones; where checked, under half of the loss comes from unresolved V genes, and the rest has no known cause. V and J calls plus clone size are reproduced from that table; the DNA served to infer D and trimming. The sample contains approximately 150,000 clones, around 84% of them found a single time. The leading ten clones occupy roughly a fifth of the sample.

CDR1 is given as LGHDT and CDR2 as YNNKEL, both from the germline V gene (reference sequence). The CDR3 covers 13 residues, taking in both the cysteine and the phenylalanine. Only the CDR3 portion is preserved as DNA: 39 bases, with reading frame beginning at the first base. This clonotype originated in a woman older than 75 with acute or convalescent COVID-19. Recombination connected TRBV3-1 (or the pseudogene TRBV3-2) to TRBJ1-2, with a weak D call of TRBD1 (6 bases match). Sequencing used peripheral blood. The CDR3 protein is CAPPGGGNYGYTF. At the DNA level, the sequence is TGTGCTCCTCCGGGGGGCGGTAACTATGGCTACACCTTC.